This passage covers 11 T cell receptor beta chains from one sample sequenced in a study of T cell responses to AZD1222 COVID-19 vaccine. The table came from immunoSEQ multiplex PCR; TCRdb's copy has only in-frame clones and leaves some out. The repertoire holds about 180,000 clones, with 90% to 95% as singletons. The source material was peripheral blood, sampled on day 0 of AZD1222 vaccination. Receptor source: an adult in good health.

The CDR3 bases are TGTGCCAGCAGCCAGGGGGTAGGAGAAAAACTGTTTTTT. Its protein product is CASSQGVGEKLFF. This rearrangement joins TRBV3-1 (or the pseudogene TRBV3-2) to TRBJ1-4, with D perhaps matching TRBD1 (5 bases). V was cut by 3 bases and J by 8 bases, with 10 bases left in between. The CDR3 contains 13 residues. Germline V gene sequence: CDR1 LGHDT, CDR2 YNNKEL (reference sequence).

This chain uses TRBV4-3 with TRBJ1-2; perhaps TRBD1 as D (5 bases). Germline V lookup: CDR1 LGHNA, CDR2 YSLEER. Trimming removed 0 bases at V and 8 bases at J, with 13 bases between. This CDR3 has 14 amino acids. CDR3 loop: CASSQDRIGGGYTF. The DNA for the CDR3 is TGCGCCAGCAGCCAAGATCGAATTGGGGGAGGCTACACCTTC.

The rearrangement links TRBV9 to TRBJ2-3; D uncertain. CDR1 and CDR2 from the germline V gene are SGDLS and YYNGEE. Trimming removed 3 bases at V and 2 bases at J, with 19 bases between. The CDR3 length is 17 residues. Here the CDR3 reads CASSARVGGAYTDTQYF. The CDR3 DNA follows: TGTGCCAGCAGCGCCCGGGTGGGCGGAGCATACACAGATACGCAGTATTTT.

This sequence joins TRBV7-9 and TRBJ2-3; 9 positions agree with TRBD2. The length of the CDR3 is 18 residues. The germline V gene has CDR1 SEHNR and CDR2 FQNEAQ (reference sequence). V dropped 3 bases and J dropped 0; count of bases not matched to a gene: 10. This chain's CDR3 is CASSFPWREGRSTDTQYF. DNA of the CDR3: TGTGCCAGCAGCTTCCCATGGCGGGAGGGCCGTAGCACAGATACGCAGTATTTT.

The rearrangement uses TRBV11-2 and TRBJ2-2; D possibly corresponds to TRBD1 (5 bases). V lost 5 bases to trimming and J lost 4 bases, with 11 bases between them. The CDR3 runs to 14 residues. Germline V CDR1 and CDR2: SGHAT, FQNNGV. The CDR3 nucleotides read TGTGCCAGCAGCCCCAGGGCCGGCACCGGGGAGCTGTTTTTT. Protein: CASSPRAGTGELFF.

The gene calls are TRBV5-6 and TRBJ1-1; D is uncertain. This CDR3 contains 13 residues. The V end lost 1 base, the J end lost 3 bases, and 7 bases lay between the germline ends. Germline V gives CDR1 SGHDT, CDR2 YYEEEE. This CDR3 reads CASSLILDTEAFF. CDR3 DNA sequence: TGTGCCAGCAGCTTGATCCTTGACACTGAAGCTTTCTTT.

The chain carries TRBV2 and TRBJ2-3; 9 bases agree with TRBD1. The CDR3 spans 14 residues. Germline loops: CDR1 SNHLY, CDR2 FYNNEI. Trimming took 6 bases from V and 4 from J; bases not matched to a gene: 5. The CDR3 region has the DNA TGTGCCAGCAGGACCCGGGACAGGGCAGATACGCAGTATTTT. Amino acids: CASRTRDRADTQYF.

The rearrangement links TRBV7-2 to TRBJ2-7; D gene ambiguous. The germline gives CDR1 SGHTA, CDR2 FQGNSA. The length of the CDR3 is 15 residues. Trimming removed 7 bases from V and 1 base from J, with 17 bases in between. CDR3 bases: TGTGCCAGCACCCCGGGTTCCACCGCATCCTACGAGCAGTACTTC. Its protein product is CASTPGSTASYEQYF.

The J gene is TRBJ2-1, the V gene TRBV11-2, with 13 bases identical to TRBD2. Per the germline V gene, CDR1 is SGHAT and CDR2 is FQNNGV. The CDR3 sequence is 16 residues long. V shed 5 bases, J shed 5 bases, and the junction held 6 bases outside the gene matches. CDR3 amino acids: CASSPGTSGINNEQFF. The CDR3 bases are TGTGCCAGCAGCCCCGGGACTAGCGGGATCAACAATGAGCAGTTCTTC. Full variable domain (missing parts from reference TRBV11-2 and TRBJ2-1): EAGVAQSPRYKIIEKRQSVAFWCNPISGHATLYWYQQILGQGPKLLIQFQNNGVVDDSQLPKDRFSAERLKGVDSTLKIQPAKLEDSAVYLCASSPGTSGINNEQFFGPGTRLTVL.

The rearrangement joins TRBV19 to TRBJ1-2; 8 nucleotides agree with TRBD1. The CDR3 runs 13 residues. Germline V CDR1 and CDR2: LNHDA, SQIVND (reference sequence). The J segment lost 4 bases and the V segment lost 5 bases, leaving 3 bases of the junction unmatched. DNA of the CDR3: TGTGCCAGTAGTCCAGGGGGCAGCTATGGCTACACCTTC. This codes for CASSPGGSYGYTF.

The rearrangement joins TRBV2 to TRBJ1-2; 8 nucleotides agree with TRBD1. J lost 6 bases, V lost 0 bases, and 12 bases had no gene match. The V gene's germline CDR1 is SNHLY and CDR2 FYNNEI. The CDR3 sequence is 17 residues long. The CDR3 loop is CASSEAGGQAGLNGYTF. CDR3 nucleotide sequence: TGTGCCAGCAGTGAAGCGGGGGGACAGGCCGGCCTAAATGGCTACACCTTC.